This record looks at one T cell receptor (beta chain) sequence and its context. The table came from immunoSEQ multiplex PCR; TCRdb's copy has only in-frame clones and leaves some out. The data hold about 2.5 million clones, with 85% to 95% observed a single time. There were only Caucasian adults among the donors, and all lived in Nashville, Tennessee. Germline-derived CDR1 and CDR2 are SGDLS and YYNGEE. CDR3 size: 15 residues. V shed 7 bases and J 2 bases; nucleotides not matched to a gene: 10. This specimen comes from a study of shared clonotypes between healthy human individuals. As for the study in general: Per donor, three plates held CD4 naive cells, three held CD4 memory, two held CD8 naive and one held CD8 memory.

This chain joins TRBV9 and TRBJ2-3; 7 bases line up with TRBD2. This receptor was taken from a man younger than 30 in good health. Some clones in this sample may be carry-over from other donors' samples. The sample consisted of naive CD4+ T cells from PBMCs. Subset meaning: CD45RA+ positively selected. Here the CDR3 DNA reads TGTGCCAGCCAGGTAGGAGCGGGACTCACAGATACGCAGTATTTT. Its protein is CASQVGAGLTDTQYF.